Given below is one TCR beta chain in context. What it binds is unknown. CDR3 length: 15 residues. Germline V gene lookup returns CDR1 SGHRS and CDR2 YFSETQ. V lost 0 bases and J lost 4; bases outside the gene matches: 4. A multiplex PCR was run with 60 Vbeta primers and 13 Jbeta primers. Here immunoSEQ multiplex PCR was the method, and the copy in TCRdb shows in-frame clones only, minus some. The sample lists some 130,000 clones; around 83% were seen once. This record belongs to a study of cytomegalovirus exposure and HLA in healthy donors. Overall study results and limits: Follow-up analysis later connected one missense variant in DCLRE1C with trimming of TCR beta V- and J-genes. High specificity and sensitivity for cytomegalovirus status were reported for the classifier.

This sequence was found in a man aged 45-60 years in good health and CMV-seronegative. J is TRBJ2-1 and V is TRBV5-1; 7 nucleotides line up with TRBD2. Sequenced: PBMCs. The CDR3 DNA reads as TGCGCCAGCAGCTTGGGGAGCGGGGAGTACAATGAGCAGTTCTTC. It translates to CASSLGSGEYNEQFF.